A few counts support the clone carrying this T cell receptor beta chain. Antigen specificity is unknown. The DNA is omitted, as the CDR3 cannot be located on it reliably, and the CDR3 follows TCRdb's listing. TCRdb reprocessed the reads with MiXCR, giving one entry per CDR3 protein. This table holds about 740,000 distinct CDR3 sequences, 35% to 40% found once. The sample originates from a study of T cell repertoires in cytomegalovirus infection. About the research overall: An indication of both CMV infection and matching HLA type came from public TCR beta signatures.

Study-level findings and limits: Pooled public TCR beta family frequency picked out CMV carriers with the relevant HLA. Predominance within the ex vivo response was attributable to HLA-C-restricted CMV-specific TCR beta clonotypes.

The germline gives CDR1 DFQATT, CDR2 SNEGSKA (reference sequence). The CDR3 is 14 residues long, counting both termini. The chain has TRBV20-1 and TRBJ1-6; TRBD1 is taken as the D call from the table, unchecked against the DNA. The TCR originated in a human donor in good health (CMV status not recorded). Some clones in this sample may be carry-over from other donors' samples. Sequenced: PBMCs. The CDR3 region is CSASFGAGNSPLHF.